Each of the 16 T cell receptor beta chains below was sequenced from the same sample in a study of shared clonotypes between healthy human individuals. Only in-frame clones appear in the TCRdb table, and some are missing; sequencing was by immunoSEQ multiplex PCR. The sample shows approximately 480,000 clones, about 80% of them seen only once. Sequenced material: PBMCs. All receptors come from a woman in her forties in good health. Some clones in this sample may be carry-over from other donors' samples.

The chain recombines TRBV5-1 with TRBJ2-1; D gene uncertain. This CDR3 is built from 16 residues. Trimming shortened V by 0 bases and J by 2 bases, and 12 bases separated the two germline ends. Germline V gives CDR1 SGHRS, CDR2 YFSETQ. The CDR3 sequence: CASSLEPAATYNEQFF. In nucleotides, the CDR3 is TGCGCCAGCAGCTTGGAGCCAGCTGCCACCTACAATGAGCAGTTCTTC. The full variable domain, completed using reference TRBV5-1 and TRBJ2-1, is KAGVTQTPRYLIKTRGQQVTLSCSPISGHRSVSWYQQTPGQGLQFLFEYFSETQRNKGNFPGRFSGRQFSNSRSEMNVSTLELGDSALYLCASSLEPAATYNEQFFGPGTRLTVL.

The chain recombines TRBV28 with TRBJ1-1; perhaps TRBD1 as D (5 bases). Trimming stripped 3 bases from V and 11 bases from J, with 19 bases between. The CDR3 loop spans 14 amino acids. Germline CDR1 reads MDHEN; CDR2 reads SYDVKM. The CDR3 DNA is TGTGCCAGCAGTTTTCCGGGGGAAATCCTGAGCGCTTTCTTT. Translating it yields CASSFPGEILSAFF.

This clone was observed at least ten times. The CDR3 bases are TGTGCCAGCAGTTTAACGGCAGGGAGGAACACTGAAGCTTTCTTT. Translated, it gives CASSLTAGRNTEAFF. The chain combines TRBV28 with TRBJ1-1; D is perhaps TRBD1 (5 bases). Germline V lookup: CDR1 MDHEN, CDR2 SYDVKM. With 2 bases removed from V and 1 base from J, the gap between germline ends came to 11 bases. The CDR3 consists of 15 residues.

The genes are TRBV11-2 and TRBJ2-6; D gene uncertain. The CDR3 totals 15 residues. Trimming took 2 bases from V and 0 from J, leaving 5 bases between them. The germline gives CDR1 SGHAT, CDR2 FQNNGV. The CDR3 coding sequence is TGTGCCAGCAGCTTACTACTCTCTGGGGCCAACGTCCTGACTTTC. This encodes CASSLLLSGANVLTF.

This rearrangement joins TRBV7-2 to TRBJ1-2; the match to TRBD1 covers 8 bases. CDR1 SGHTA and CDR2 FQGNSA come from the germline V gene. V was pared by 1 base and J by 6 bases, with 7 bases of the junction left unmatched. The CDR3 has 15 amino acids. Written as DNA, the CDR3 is TGTGCCAGCAGCTTAGGGCGGCAGGGGGCTGATGGCTACACCTTC. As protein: CASSLGRQGADGYTF.

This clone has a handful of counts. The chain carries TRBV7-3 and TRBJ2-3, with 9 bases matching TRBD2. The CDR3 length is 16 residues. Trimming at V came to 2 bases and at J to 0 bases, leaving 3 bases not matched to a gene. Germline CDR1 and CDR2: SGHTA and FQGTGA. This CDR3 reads CASSLVAGGSTDTQYF. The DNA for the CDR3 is TGTGCCAGCAGCTTAGTGGCGGGAGGGAGCACAGATACGCAGTATTTT.

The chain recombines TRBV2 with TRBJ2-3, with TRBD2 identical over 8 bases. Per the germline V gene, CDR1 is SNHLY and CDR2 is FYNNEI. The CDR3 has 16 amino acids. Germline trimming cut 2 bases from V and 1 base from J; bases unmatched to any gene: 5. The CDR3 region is CASSELSGIGTDTQYF. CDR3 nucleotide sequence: TGTGCCAGCAGTGAACTTAGCGGGATCGGCACAGATACGCAGTATTTT. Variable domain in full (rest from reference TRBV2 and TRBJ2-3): EPEVTQTPSHQVTQMGQEVILRCVPISNHLYFYWYRQILGQKVEFLVSFYNNEISEKSEIFDDQFSVERPDGSNFTLKIRSTKLEDSAMYFCASSELSGIGTDTQYFGPGTRLTVL.

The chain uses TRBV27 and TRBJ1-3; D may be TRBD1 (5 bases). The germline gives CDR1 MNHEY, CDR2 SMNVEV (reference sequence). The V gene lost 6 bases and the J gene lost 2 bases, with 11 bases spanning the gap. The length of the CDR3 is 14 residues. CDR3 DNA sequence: TGTGCCAGCAGGGGGACCTATACTGGAAACACCATATATTTT. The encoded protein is CASRGTYTGNTIYF.

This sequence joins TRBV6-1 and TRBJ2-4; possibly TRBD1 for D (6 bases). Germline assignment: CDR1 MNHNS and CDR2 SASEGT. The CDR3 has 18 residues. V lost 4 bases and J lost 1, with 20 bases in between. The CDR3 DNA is TGTGCCAGCAGTGTCATAGGCGAGGGGGTAAAGGCCAAAAACATTCAGTACTTC. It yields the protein CASSVIGEGVKAKNIQYF.

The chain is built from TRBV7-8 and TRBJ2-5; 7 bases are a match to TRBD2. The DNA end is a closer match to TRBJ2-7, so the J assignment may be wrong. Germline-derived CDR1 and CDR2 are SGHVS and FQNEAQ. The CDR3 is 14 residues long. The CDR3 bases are TGTGCCAGCAGCTTAGCAGGGAGGGGCTACGAGCAGTACTTC. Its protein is CASSLAGRGYEQYF.

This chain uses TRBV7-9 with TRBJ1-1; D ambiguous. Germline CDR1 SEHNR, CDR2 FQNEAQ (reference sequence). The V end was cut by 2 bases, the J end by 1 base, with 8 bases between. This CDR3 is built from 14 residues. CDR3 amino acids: CASSLTAENTEAFF. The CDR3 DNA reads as TGTGCCAGCAGCTTAACGGCAGAGAACACTGAAGCTTTCTTT.

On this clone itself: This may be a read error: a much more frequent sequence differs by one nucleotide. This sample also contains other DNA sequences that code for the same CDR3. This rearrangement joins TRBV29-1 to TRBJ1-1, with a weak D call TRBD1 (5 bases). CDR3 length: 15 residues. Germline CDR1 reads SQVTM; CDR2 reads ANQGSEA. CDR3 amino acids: CSAGAGWGMNTEAFF. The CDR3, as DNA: TGTAGCGCTGGGGCGGGTTGGGGAATGAACACTGAAGCTTTCTTT. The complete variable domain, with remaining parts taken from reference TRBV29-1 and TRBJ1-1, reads SAVISQKPSRDICQRGTSLTIQCQVDSQVTMMFWYRQQPGQSLTLIATANQGSEATYESGFVIDKFPISRPNLTFSTLTVSNMSPEDSSIYLCSAGAGWGMNTEAFFGQGTRLTVV.

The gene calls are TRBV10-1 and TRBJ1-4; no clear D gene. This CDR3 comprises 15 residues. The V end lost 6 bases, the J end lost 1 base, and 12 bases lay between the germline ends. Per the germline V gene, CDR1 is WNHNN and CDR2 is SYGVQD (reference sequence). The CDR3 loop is CASSQNVGTNEKLFF. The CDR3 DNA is TGCGCCAGCAGCCAAAACGTGGGAACTAATGAAAAACTGTTTTTT.

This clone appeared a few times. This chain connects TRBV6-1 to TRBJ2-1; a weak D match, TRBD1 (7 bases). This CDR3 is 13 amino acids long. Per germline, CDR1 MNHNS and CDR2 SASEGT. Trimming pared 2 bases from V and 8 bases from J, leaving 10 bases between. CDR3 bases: TGTGCCAGCAGTGAAACAGGGGAGGATGAGCAGTTCTTC. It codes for CASSETGEDEQFF.

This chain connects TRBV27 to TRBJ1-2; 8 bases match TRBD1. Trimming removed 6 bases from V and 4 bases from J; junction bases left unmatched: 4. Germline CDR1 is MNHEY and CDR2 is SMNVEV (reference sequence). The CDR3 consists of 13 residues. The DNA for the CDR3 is TGTGCCAGCAGCAGGACAGGGCCCTATGGCTACACCTTC. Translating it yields CASSRTGPYGYTF.

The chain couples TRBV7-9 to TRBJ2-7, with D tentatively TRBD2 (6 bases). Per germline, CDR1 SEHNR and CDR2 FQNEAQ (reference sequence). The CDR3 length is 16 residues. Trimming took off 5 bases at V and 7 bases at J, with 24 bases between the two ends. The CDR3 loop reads CASSRDPGTPPVEQYF. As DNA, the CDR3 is TGTGCCAGCAGCCGAGACCCCGGGACTCCCCCTGTGGAGCAGTACTTC.